These 19 T cell receptor beta chains came from one sample sequenced in a study of shared clonotypes between healthy human individuals. Only in-frame clones appear in the TCRdb table, and some are missing; sequencing was by immunoSEQ multiplex PCR. The table lists 950,000 to 1,200,000 clones, roughly 80% of them singletons. Sequenced: memory CD4+ T cells from PBMCs. As to subset: CD45RA-negative fraction. Receptors were obtained from a man in his late teens or twenties in good health. Some clones in this sample may be carry-over from other donors' samples.

This clone has only a few counts. The V gene is TRBV29-1, the J gene TRBJ2-4, with a tentative D call TRBD1 (6 bases). The CDR3 loop spans 14 amino acids. The germline V gene has CDR1 SQVTM and CDR2 ANQGSEA. Trimming stripped 4 bases from V and 0 bases from J, with 10 bases between. In DNA, the CDR3 is TGCAGCGTTGGTGGACAGCTAGCCAAAAACATTCAGTACTTC. It yields the protein CSVGGQLAKNIQYF.

The V and J genes are TRBV5-1 and TRBJ2-2, with 8 bases that match TRBD1. With 4 bases clipped from V and 5 bases from J, the junction kept 10 bases outside the gene matches. Germline assignment: CDR1 SGHRS and CDR2 YFSETQ. This CDR3 is built from 16 residues. CDR3: CASSAPGQVSTGELFF. The CDR3 coding sequence is TGCGCCAGCAGCGCTCCGGGACAGGTGTCAACCGGGGAGCTGTTTTTT.

The J gene is TRBJ1-1, the V gene TRBV7-8; no reliable D call. Trimming removed 5 bases at V and 0 bases at J, with 19 bases between. The CDR3 totals 17 residues. Germline V gene lookup returns CDR1 SGHVS and CDR2 FQNEAQ. The CDR3, as DNA: TGTGCCAGCAGCCCCGGCCCTCCGGGAGGGCTGAACACTGAAGCTTTCTTT. The encoded protein is CASSPGPPGGLNTEAFF. Looking up the rest from reference TRBV7-8 and TRBJ1-1 gives the full variable domain: GAGVSQSPRYKVAKRGQDVALRCDPISGHVSLFWYQQALGQGPEFLTYFQNEAQLDKSGLPSDRFFAERPEGSVSTLKIQRTQQEDSAVYLCASSPGPPGGLNTEAFFGQGTRLTVV.

J is TRBJ2-5 and V is TRBV5-4, with 8 positions matching TRBD2. The J call may be mistaken, given a closer DNA end match to TRBJ2-7. This CDR3 is built from 14 residues. Germline CDR1 SGHNT, CDR2 YYREEE (reference sequence). CDR3 residues: CASSLTGGPFEQYF. The CDR3 coding sequence is TGTGCCAGCAGCTTGACGGGAGGGCCTTTCGAGCAGTACTTC.

J is TRBJ1-4 and V is TRBV6-5; D not certain. V lost 11 bases and J lost 8, with 12 bases in between. In germline, CDR1 is MNHEY, CDR2 SVGAGI. The length of the CDR3 is 11 residues. The CDR3 protein is CAVYSGEKLFF. The CDR3 DNA sequence: TGTGCCGTATACTCCGGGGAAAAACTGTTTTTT.

This rearrangement joins TRBV5-5 to TRBJ2-2, with D maybe TRBD1 (6 bases). The germline V gene has CDR1 SGHKS and CDR2 YYEKEE (reference sequence). The CDR3 length is 12 residues. Trimming stripped 4 bases from V and 7 bases from J, with 8 bases between. CDR3 region: CASSDRFGELFF. In nucleotides, the CDR3 is TGTGCCAGCAGCGACAGGTTCGGGGAGCTGTTTTTT.

This clone was found a few times. This chain joins TRBV27 and TRBJ2-7; 13 nucleotides align to TRBD2. CDR1 MNHEY and CDR2 SMNVEV come from the germline V gene (reference sequence). J lost 2 bases, V lost 0 bases, and 7 bases had no gene match. CDR3 length: 18 residues. The CDR3 DNA reads as TGTGCCAGCAGTTTATCGATTCGGACTAGCGGGAGACCCTACGAGCAGTACTTC. It is translated as CASSLSIRTSGRPYEQYF.

The rearrangement uses TRBV7-9 and TRBJ1-2; 7 positions match TRBD1. V shed 5 bases and J 8 bases; nucleotides not matched to a gene: 11. This CDR3 is built from 14 residues. CDR1 and CDR2 from the germline V gene are SEHNR and FQNEAQ (reference sequence). The CDR3 DNA sequence: TGTGCCAGCAGCGGCGGACAGGTAGTGGGCGGCTACACCTTC. It translates to CASSGGQVVGGYTF.

Concerning this clone: This sample also contains other DNA sequences that code for the same CDR3. This sequence joins TRBV9 and TRBJ2-7, with 10 bases matching TRBD1. V was clipped by 2 bases and J by 6 bases; unmatched bases: 5. The CDR3 covers 14 residues. Germline V CDR1 and CDR2: SGDLS, YYNGEE. Written as DNA, the CDR3 is TGTGCCAGCAGCGTCGAGGACAGGGGGACCGAGCAGTACTTC. Translated, it gives CASSVEDRGTEQYF. The full variable domain, with the rest looked up from reference TRBV9 and TRBJ2-7, is DSGVTQTPKHLITATGQRVTLRCSPRSGDLSVYWYQQSLDQGLQFLIQYYNGEERAKGNILERFSAQQFPDLHSELNLSSLELGDSALYFCASSVEDRGTEQYFGPGTRLTVT.

The V and J genes are TRBV19 and TRBJ2-7, with D perhaps TRBD1 (5 bases). The germline V gene encodes CDR1 LNHDA and CDR2 SQIVND (reference sequence). This CDR3 has 14 amino acids. V was cut by 4 bases and J by 0 bases, with 10 bases left in between. Here the CDR3 DNA reads TGTGCCAGTAGTAAACAGGCGAGCTCCTACGAGCAGTACTTC. It specifies CASSKQASSYEQYF.

The chain recombines TRBV2 with TRBJ2-4, with a weak D call TRBD2 (5 bases). CDR3 length equals 14 residues. The V end lost 10 bases, the J end lost 0 bases, and 13 bases lay between the germline ends. Germline-derived CDR1 and CDR2 are SNHLY and FYNNEI. The DNA of the CDR3 is TGTGCCATCAGCCGGGGTTTAGCCAAAAACATTCAGTACTTC. Its protein product is CAISRGLAKNIQYF.

The rearrangement joins TRBV4-1 to TRBJ2-1, with TRBD1 identical over 7 bases. The CDR3 runs 17 residues. V trimming: 1 base; J trimming: 6 bases; junction bases outside the gene matches: 12. The germline gives CDR1 MGHRA, CDR2 YSYEKL. CDR3 in amino acids: CASSQGRGGSIPNEQFF. The CDR3 DNA reads TGCGCCAGCAGCCAAGGCCGAGGGGGCTCGATCCCCAATGAGCAGTTCTTC.

This clone occurred a few times. The V and J genes are TRBV28 and TRBJ2-2; D is unclear. Trimming pared 4 bases from V and 1 base from J, leaving 4 bases between. CDR1 and CDR2 from the germline V gene are MDHEN and SYDVKM. The CDR3 has 13 amino acids. CDR3 DNA sequence: TGTGCCAGCAGTTGGAGGAACACCGGGGAGCTGTTTTTT. Translation gives CASSWRNTGELFF.

The gene calls are TRBV5-6 and TRBJ1-3, with D unresolved. Germline CDR1 and CDR2: SGHDT and YYEEEE. The CDR3 spans 13 residues. Trimming cost V 2 bases and J 2 bases, with 5 bases left between them. The CDR3 coding sequence is TGTGCCAGCAGCTTATGGGCTGGAAACACCATATATTTT. Protein product: CASSLWAGNTIYF.

This clone showed up just once. The rearrangement uses TRBV7-8 and TRBJ2-1; perhaps TRBD2 as D (6 bases). The CDR3 runs to 14 residues. Trimming shortened V by 4 bases and J by 6 bases, and 13 bases separated the two germline ends. Germline V lookup: CDR1 SGHVS, CDR2 FQNEAQ. CDR3 region: CASSSNPGGNEQFF. CDR3 DNA sequence: TGTGCCAGCAGCTCCAACCCCGGGGGCAATGAGCAGTTCTTC.

This chain uses TRBV7-8 with TRBJ2-5; no firm D call. Germline CDR1 reads SGHVS; CDR2 reads FQNEAQ. The CDR3 contains 14 residues. The germline V and J ends were trimmed by 3 bases and 2 bases, with 10 bases remaining between them. The CDR3 DNA is TGTGCCAGCAGCTTCCTTGGGCTTCAAGAGACCCAGTACTTC. Translated: CASSFLGLQETQYF.

This sequence joins TRBV7-3 and TRBJ2-5; 8 positions agree with TRBD2. This CDR3 contains 14 residues. Germline lookup yields CDR1 SGHTA and CDR2 FQGTGA. After removal of 5 bases from V and 4 bases from J, the junction contained 6 bases not matched to a gene. The CDR3 region has the DNA TGTGCCAGCAGCCCCGGCGCGGGGGGAGAGACCCAGTACTTC. Encoded protein: CASSPGAGGETQYF.

This CDR3 reads CASSSTATGELFF. In DNA form, the CDR3 reads TGTGCCAGCAGCTCGACGGCCACCGGGGAGCTGTTTTTT. The chain couples TRBV11-3 to TRBJ2-2; no clear D gene. CDR1 is SGHNT, CDR2 YENEEA, per germline. Trimming left V 4 bases short and J 4 bases short, with 7 bases between. The CDR3 has 13 amino acids.

This sequence joins TRBV28 and TRBJ2-5; D ambiguous. Per germline, CDR1 MDHEN and CDR2 SYDVKM. The V end was cut by 5 bases, the J end by 0 bases, with 10 bases between. There are 14 residues in the CDR3. For the CDR3, the DNA is TGTGCCAGCAGTCCTACCACGTACCAAGAGACCCAGTACTTC. It translates to CASSPTTYQETQYF. The entire variable domain, with the rest obtained from reference TRBV28 and TRBJ2-5, is as follows: DVKVTQSSRYLVKRTGEKVFLECVQDMDHENMFWYRQDPGLGLRLIYFSYDVKMKEKGDIPEGYSVSREKKERFSLILESASTNQTSMYLCASSPTTYQETQYFGPGTRLLVL.